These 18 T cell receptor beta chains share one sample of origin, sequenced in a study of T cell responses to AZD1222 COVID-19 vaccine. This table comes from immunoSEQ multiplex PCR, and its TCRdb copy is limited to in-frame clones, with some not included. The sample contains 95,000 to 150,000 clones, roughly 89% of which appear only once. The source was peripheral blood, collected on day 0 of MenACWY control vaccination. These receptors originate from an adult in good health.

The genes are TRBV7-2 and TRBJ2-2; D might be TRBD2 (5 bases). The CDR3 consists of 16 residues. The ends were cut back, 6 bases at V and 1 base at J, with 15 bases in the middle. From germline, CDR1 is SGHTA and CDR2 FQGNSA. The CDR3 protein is CASSTRGVGNTGELFF. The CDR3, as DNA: TGTGCCAGCAGTACCCGGGGAGTGGGGAACACCGGGGAGCTGTTTTTT.

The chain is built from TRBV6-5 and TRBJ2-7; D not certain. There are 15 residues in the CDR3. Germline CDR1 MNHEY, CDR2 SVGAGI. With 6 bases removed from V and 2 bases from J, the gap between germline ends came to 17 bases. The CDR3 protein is CASRFNSVGTYEQYF. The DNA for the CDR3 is TGTGCCAGCAGGTTTAACTCGGTGGGAACCTACGAGCAGTACTTC.

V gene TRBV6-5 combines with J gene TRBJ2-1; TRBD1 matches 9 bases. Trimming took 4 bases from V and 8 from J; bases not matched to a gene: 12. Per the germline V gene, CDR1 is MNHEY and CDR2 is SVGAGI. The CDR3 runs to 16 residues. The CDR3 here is CASSWGYGTGSDEQFF. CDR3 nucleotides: TGTGCCAGCAGTTGGGGATACGGGACAGGGTCGGATGAGCAGTTCTTC.

DNA of the CDR3: TGTGCCAGCAGCTTAGGGGGGCGGAACGTGTTGGAGACCCAGTACTTC. Translating it yields CASSLGGRNVLETQYF. J is TRBJ2-5 and V is TRBV11-2, with a weak D call TRBD1 (6 bases). This CDR3 region has 16 residues. The V end was cut by 1 base, the J end by 5 bases, with 17 bases between. Looked up from germline, CDR1 is SGHAT and CDR2 is FQNNGV.

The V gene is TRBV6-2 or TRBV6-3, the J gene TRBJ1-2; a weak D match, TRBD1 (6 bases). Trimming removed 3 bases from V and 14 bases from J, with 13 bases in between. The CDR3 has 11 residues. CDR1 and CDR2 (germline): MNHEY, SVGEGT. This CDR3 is CASSYTDSITF. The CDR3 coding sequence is TGTGCCAGCAGTTATACGGACAGTATTACCTTC.

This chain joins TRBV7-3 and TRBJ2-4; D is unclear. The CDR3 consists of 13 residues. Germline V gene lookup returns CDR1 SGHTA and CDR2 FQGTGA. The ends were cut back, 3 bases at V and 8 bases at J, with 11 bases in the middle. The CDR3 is CASSFGVMDIQYF. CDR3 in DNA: TGTGCCAGCAGCTTTGGGGTTATGGACATTCAGTACTTC.

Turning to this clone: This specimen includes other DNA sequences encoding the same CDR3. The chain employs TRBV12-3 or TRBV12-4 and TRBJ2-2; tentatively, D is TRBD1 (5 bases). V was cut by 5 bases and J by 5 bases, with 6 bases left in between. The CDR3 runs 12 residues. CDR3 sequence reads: CASSQGTGELFF. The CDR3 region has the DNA TGTGCCAGCAGTCAGGGTACCGGGGAGCTGTTTTTT.

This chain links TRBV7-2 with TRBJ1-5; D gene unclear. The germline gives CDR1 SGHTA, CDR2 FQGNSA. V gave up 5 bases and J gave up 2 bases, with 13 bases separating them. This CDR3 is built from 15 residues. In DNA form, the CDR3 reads TGTGCCAGCAGCGCCCCGGACCTAGGCAATCAGCCCCAGCATTTT. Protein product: CASSAPDLGNQPQHF.

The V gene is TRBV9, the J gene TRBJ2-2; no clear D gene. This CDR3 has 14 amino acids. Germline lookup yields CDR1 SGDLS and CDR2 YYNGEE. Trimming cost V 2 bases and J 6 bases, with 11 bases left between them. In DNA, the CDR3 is TGTGCCAGCAGCGTGAGTAGTGGATCCGGGGAGCTGTTTTTT. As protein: CASSVSSGSGELFF.

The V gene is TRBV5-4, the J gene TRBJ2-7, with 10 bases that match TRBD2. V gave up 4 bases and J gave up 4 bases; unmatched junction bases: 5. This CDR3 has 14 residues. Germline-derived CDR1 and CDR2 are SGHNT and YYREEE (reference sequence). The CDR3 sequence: CASSDELAGYEQYF. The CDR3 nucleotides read TGTGCCAGCAGCGACGAACTAGCGGGGTACGAGCAGTACTTC. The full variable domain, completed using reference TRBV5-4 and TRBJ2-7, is ETGVTQSPTHLIKTRGQQVTLRCSSQSGHNTVSWYQQALGQGPQFIFQYYREEENGRGNFPPRFSGLQFPNYSSELNVNALELDDSALYLCASSDELAGYEQYFGPGTRLTVT.

The CDR3 loop reads CASSPGILRTRNVQYF. DNA of the CDR3: TGTGCCAGCAGCCCAGGAATTCTTCGGACGCGGAATGTGCAGTACTTC. The rearrangement uses TRBV11-1 and TRBJ2-7; D gene uncertain. Germline V CDR1 and CDR2: SGHAT, FQDESV (reference sequence). The CDR3 is 16 amino acids. V shed 5 bases and J shed 9 bases, with 26 bases lying between them.

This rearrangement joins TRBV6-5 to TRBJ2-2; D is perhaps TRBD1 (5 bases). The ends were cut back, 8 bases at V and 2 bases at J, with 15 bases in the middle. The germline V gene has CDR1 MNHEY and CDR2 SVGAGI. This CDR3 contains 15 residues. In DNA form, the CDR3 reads TGTGCCAGCGGGGCCGTGACAAGAAACACCGGGGAGCTGTTTTTT. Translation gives CASGAVTRNTGELFF.

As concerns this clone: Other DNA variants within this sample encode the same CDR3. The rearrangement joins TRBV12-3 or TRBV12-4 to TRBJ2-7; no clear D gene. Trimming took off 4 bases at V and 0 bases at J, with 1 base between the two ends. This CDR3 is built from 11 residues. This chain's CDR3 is CASSYSYEQYF. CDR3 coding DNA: TGTGCCAGCAGTTACTCCTACGAGCAGTACTTC.

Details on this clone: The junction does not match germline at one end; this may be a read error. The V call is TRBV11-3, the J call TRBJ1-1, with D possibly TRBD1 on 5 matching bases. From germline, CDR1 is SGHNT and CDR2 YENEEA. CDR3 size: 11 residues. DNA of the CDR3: TGTGCCAGCAGCGAGCTACAGGAAACGGTGTTT. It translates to CASSELQETVF.

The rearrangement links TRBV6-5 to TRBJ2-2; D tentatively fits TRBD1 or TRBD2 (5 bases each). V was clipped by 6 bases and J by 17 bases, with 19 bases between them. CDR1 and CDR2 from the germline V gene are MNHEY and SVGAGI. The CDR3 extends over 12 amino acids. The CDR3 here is CASRGPSPGKFF. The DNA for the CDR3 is TGTGCCAGCAGGGGACCCTCCCCCGGGAAATTTTTT.

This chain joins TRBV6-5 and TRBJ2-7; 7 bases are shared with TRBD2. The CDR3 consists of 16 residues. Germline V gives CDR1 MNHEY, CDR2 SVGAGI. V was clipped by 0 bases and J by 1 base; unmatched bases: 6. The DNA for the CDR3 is TGTGCCAGCAGTTACTCGATGGCGGGAGAGTCCTACGAGCAGTACTTC. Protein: CASSYSMAGESYEQYF.

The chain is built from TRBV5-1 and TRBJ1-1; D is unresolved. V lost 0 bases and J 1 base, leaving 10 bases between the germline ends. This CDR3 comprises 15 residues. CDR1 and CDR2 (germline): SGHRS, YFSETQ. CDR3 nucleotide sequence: TGCGCCAGCAGCTTGGCTAGGACTGGGAACACTGAAGCTTTCTTT. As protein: CASSLARTGNTEAFF.

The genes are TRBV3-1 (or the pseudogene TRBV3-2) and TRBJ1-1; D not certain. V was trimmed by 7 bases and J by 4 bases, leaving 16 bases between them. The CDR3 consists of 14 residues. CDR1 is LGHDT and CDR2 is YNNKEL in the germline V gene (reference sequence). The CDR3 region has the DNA TGTGCCAGCACCCCTTTTCGGGCGGCCACTGAAGCTTTCTTT. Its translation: CASTPFRAATEAFF.